A single sample is the source of the 9 T cell receptor beta chains below, sequenced in a study of molecular identifiers for immune sequencing clone quantification. TCRdb re-called the PCR reads with MiXCR, one entry per CDR3 protein. The table shows hundreds of thousands of distinct CDR3 sequences, with around 20% occurring only once. Sequencing used naive CD8+ T cells from blood, with Jurkat cell RNA spiked in. As to subset: FACS-sorted CD8+CD4-CCR7+CD45RA+ naive T cells. Receptors originate from a human donor in good health. Some libraries in this study had Jurkat cell RNA spiked in.

This clonotype showed up just a few times. J is TRBJ2-7 and V is TRBV6-2 or TRBV6-3; D tentatively fits TRBD1 or TRBD2 (5 bases each). This CDR3 is built from 15 residues. Germline loops: CDR1 MNHEY, CDR2 SVGEGT. The germline V and J ends were trimmed by 5 bases and 0 bases, with 14 bases remaining between them. Here the CDR3 reads CASSRLPGTSYEQYF. The CDR3 region has the DNA TGTGCCAGCAGTCGCCTCCCAGGGACCTCCTACGAGCAGTACTTC.

This clonotype occurred a few times. This sequence joins TRBV3-1 and TRBJ2-3; D not resolved. There are 15 residues in the CDR3. The V end lost 0 bases, the J end lost 5 bases, and 12 bases lay between the germline ends. Germline CDR1 LGHDT, CDR2 YNNKEL (reference sequence). The DNA of the CDR3 is TGTGCCAGCAGCCAAGAAGTGACCCCGGTAGATACGCAGTATTTT. Translated: CASSQEVTPVDTQYF.

The sample holds a few counts of this clonotype. The chain couples TRBV5-1 to TRBJ2-7; no clear D. V dropped 1 base and J dropped 3 bases, with 11 bases sitting between them. Germline CDR1 SGHRS, CDR2 YFSETQ. The CDR3 has 14 amino acids. CDR3 sequence: CASSLNVGSYEQYF. DNA of the CDR3: TGCGCCAGCAGCTTGAACGTAGGCAGCTACGAGCAGTACTTC.

The table lists this clonotype with many counts. The CDR3 region has the DNA TGTGCCAGCAGTTTCGGGACTGCTCGGGGGCAGTACTTC. This encodes CASSFGTARGQYF. J is TRBJ2-7 and V is TRBV12-3 or TRBV12-4; a weak D match, TRBD2 (6 bases). Trimming left V 3 bases short and J 9 bases short, with 15 bases between. The CDR3 totals 13 residues.

On this clonotype itself: This may be a read error, as it is one base from a much larger clone. The conserved phenylalanine or tryptophan is not found at the CDR3 terminus, so this likely reflects a read error. The chain uses TRBV20-1 and TRBJ1-6; D is ambiguous. Germline V gene data show CDR1 as DFQATT and CDR2 as SNEGSKA (reference sequence). This CDR3 is built from 12 residues. V lost 1 base and J 8 bases, leaving 6 bases between the germline ends. The DNA of the CDR3 is TGCAGTGCTAGAGTGAGGGATTCACCCCTCCACTCT. Protein product: CSARVRDSPLHS.

This clonotype was picked up a small number of times. The chain has TRBV11-2 and TRBJ2-7, with a weak D call TRBD1 (5 bases). This CDR3 is 15 amino acids long. Germline V gene lookup returns CDR1 SGHAT and CDR2 FQNNGV. V was shortened by 2 bases and J by 4 bases, with 15 bases between the two germline ends. The CDR3 sequence is CASSLRTPETYEQYF. The CDR3, as DNA: TGTGCCAGCAGCTTACGGACACCCGAGACATACGAGCAGTACTTC.

Points on this clonotype: Being one base from a much bigger clone, this may be a read error. The V call is TRBV6-5, the J call TRBJ2-2; TRBD2 matches 7 bases. The trim removed 7 bases at V and 6 bases at J, leaving 8 bases unmatched. Per germline, CDR1 MNHEY and CDR2 SVGAGI. This CDR3 comprises 14 residues. The CDR3 DNA follows: TGTGCCAGCACCGACCGGGACTACCCCGGGGAGCTGTTTTTT. The encoded protein is CASTDRDYPGELFF.

Notes on this clonotype: At one boundary the junction diverges from the germline segment, which might be a read error. The chain recombines TRBV7-9 with TRBJ2-5; TRBD2 matches 7 bases. Germline V CDR1 and CDR2: SEHNR, FQNEAQ (reference sequence). The CDR3 is made up of 13 amino acids. Here the CDR3 reads CAGSRGVQETQYF. In DNA, the CDR3 is TGTGCCGGCAGCCGGGGGGTCCAAGAGACCCAGTACTTC.

The V gene is TRBV20-1, the J gene TRBJ2-7, with D uncertain. The CDR3 sequence is 15 residues long. The germline CDR1 and CDR2 sequences are DFQATT and SNEGSKA (reference sequence). Trimming stripped 3 bases from V and 3 bases from J, with 18 bases between. CDR3 coding DNA: TGCAGTGCTAGGATGAGGACGCCTGATCTCTACGAGCAGTACTTC. Its protein is CSARMRTPDLYEQYF.